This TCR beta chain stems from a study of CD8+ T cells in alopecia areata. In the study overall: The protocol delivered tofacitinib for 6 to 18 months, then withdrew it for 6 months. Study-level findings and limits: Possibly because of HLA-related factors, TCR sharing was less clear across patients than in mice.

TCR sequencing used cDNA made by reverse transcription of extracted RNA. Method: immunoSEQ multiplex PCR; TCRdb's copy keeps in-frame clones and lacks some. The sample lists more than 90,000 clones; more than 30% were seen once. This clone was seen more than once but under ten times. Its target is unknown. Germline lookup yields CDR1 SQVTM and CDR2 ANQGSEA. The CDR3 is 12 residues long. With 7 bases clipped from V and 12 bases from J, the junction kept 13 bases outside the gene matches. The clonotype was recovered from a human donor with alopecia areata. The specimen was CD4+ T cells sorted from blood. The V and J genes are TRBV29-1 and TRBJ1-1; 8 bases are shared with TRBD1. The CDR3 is CSDQGALSVPFF. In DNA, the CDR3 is TGCAGCGATCAGGGGGCGCTTTCAGTGCCTTTCTTT.